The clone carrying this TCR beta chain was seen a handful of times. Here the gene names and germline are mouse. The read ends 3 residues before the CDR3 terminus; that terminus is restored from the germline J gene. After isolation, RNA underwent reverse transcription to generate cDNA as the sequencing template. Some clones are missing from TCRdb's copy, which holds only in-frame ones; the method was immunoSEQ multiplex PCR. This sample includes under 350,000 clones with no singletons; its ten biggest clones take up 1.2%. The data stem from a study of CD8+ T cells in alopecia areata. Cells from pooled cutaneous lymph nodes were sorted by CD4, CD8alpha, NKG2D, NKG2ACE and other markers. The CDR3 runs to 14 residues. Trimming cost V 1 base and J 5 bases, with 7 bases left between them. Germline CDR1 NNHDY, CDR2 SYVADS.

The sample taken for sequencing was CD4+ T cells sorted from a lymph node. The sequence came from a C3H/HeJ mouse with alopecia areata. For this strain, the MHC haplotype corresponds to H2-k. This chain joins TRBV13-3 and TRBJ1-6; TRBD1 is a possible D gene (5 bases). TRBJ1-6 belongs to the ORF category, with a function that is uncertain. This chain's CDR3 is CASSDRTNNSPLYF. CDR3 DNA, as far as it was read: TGTGCCAGCAGTGATCGGACAAATAATTCGCCC.